This T cell receptor beta chain was captured in a study of blood T cells in healthy people across ages. CDR3 size: 14 residues. The germline V gene encodes CDR1 LGHNA and CDR2 YSLEER. V lost 0 bases to trimming and J lost 13 bases, with 16 bases between them. Primed by a sample-barcoded 5' primer and a J-beta primer mix, a second PCR proceeded for about 7 to 11 cycles. MiXCR, run by TCRdb on the 5' RACE reads, gives a single entry per CDR3 protein. The sample has around 780,000 distinct CDR3 sequences, 56% seen once. The clonotype originates from a man aged 35-49 years in good health. The chain combines TRBV4-3 with TRBJ2-4; weak D call: TRBD2 (6 bases). The specimen was blood. CDR3 residues: CASSQDAGTWAQYF. CDR3 coding DNA: TGCGCCAGCAGCCAAGATGCGGGGACCTGGGCCCAGTACTTC.